This TCR beta chain was sequenced for a study of CD8+ T cells in alopecia areata. Study observations and caveats: Higher clonality than in normal scalp was seen in lesional scalp, especially alopecia totalis/universalis. Sequencing of scalp samples also captures resident alphabeta T cells of normal skin.

Following RNA extraction, reverse transcription yielded cDNA that acted as the sequencing template. Measured with immunoSEQ multiplex PCR; TCRdb has only the in-frame clones, and not every one. The sample holds 150,000 to 200,000 clones, over 50% seen once. Germline V gene lookup returns CDR1 MNHEY and CDR2 SMNVEV (reference sequence). The CDR3 is 10 residues long. The germline V and J ends were trimmed by 7 bases and 7 bases, with 7 bases remaining between them. Note on this clone: The target antigen is unknown.

Lesional scalp punch biopsies and peripheral blood were collected from alopecia areata patients. This clonotype was sampled from a human donor with alopecia areata. The chain combines TRBV27 with TRBJ2-5, with D perhaps matching TRBD2 (6 bases). This specimen was CD4+ T cells sorted from blood, taken at week 0. The CDR3 spells CASISGTQYF. The CDR3 bases are TGTGCCAGCATTAGCGGGACCCAGTACTTC.